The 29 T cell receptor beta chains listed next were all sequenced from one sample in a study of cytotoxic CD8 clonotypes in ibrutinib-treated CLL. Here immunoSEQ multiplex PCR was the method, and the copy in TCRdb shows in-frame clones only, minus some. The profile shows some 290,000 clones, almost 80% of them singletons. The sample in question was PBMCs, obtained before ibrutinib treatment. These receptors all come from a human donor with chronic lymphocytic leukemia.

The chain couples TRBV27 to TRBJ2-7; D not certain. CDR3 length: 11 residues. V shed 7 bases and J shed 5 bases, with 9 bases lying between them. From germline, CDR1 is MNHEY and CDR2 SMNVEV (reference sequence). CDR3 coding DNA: TGTGCCAGCACGTGGGCTCACGAGCAGTACTTC. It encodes CASTWAHEQYF.

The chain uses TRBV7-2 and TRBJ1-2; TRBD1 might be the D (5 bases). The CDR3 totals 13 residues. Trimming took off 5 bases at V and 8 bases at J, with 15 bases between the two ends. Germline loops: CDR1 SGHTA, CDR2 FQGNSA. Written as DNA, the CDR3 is TGTGCCAGCAGCCCCCGTCGCAGGGCCGGCTACACCTTC. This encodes CASSPRRRAGYTF.

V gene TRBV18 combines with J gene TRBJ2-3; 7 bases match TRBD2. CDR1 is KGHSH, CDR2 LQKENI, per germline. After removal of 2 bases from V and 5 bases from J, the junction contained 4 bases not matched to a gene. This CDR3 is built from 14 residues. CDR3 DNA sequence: TGTGCCAGCTCACCAGGACTAGTAGGAGATACGCAGTATTTT. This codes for CASSPGLVGDTQYF.

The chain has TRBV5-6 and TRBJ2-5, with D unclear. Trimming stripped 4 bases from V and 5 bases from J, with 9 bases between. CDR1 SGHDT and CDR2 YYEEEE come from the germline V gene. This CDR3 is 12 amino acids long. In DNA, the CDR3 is TGTGCCAGCAGCACCGTCCACGAGACCCAGTACTTC. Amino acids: CASSTVHETQYF.

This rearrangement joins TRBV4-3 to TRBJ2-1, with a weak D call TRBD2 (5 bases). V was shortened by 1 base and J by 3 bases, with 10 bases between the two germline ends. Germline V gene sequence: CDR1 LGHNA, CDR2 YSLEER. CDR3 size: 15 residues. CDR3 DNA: TGCGCCAGCAGCCAAGTCCCCGGGGTCTACAATGAGCAGTTCTTC. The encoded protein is CASSQVPGVYNEQFF.

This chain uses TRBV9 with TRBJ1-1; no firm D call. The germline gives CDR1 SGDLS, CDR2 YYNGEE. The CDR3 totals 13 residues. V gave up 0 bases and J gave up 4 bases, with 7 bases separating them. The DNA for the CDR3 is TGTGCCAGCAGCGTAGAATTCTTCACTGAAGCTTTCTTT. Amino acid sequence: CASSVEFFTEAFF.

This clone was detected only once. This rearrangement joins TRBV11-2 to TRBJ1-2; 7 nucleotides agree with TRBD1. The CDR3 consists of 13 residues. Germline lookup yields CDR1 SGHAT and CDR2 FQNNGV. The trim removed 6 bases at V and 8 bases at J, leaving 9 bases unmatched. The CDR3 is CASSYTGVRGYTF. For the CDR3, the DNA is TGTGCCAGCAGTTATACAGGGGTGCGGGGCTACACCTTC.

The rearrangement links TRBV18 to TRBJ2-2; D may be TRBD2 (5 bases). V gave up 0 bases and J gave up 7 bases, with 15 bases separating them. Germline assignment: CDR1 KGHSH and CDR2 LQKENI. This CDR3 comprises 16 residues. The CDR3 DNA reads TGTGCCAGCTCACCACCGAGGGCGGATCTGGGCGGGGAGCTGTTTTTT. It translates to CASSPPRADLGGELFF.

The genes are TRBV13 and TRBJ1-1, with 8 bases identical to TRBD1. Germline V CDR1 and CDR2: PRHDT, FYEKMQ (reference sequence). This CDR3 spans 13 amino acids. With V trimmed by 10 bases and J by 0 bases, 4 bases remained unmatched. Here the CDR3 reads CATGQGVNTEAFF. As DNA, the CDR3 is TGTGCCACCGGACAGGGAGTGAACACTGAAGCTTTCTTT.

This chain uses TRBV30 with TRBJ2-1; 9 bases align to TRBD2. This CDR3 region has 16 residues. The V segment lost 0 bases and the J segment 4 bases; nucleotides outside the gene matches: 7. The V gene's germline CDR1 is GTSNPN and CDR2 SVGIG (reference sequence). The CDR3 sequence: CAWSVFLAGIYNEQFF. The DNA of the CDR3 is TGTGCCTGGAGTGTATTCCTAGCGGGGATATACAATGAGCAGTTCTTC.

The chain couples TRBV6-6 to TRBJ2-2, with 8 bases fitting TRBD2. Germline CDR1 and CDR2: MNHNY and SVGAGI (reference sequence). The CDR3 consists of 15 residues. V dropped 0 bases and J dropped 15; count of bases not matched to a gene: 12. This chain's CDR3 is CASSYSHVGSGRMFF. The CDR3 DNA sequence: TGTGCCAGCAGTTACTCGCATGTGGGGAGCGGGAGAATGTTTTTT.

The CDR3 bases are TGTGCCAGCAGCTTAGTACTAGAAGATACGCAGTATTTT. This codes for CASSLVLEDTQYF. The gene calls are TRBV7-9 and TRBJ2-3; D possibly corresponds to TRBD2 (5 bases). V gave up 1 base and J gave up 5 bases, with 7 bases separating them. The CDR3 totals 13 residues. Germline CDR1 SEHNR, CDR2 FQNEAQ (reference sequence).

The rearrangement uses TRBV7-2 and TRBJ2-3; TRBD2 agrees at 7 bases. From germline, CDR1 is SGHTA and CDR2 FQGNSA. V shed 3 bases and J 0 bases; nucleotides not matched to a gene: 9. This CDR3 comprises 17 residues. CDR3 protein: CASSFPRASGSTDTQYF. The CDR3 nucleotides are TGTGCCAGCAGCTTTCCTAGGGCTAGCGGAAGCACAGATACGCAGTATTTT.

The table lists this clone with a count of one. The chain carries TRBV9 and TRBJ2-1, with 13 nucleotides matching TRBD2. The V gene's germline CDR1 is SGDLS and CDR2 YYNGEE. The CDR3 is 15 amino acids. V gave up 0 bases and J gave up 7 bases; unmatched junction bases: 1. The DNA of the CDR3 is TGTGCCAGCAGCGTAGTACTAGCGGGAGGGAATGAGCAGTTCTTC. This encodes CASSVVLAGGNEQFF.

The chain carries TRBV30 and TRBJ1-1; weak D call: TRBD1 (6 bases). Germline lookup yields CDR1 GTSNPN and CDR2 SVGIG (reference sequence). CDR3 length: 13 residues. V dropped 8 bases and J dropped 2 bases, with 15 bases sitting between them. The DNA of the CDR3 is TGTGCCGGATGGACAGCCATCAACACTGAAGCTTTCTTT. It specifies CAGWTAINTEAFF.

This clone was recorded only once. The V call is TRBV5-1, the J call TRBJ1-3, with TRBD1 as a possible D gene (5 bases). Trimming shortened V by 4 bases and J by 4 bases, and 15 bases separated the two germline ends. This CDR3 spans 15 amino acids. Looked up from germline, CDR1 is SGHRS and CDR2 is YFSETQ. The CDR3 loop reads CASSPFGTTGNTIYF. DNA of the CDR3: TGCGCCAGCAGCCCGTTCGGGACGACCGGAAACACCATATATTTT.

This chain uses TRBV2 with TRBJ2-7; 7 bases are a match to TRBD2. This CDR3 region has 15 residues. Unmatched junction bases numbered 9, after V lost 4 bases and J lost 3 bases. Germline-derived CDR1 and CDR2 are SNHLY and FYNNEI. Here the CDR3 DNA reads TGTGCCAGCAGTGGCCGGGACTACCAGAACTACGAGCAGTACTTC. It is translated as CASSGRDYQNYEQYF.

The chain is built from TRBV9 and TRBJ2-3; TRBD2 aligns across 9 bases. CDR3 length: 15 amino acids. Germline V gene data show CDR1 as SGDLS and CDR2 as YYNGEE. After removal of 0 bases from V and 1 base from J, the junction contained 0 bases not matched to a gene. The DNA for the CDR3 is TGTGCCAGCAGCGTAGGGACTAGCGGCACAGATACGCAGTATTTT. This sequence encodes CASSVGTSGTDTQYF.

In nucleotides, the CDR3 is TGTGCCAGCCACGGTATAGCGGGGCCCACAGATACGCAGTATTTT. Its protein is CASHGIAGPTDTQYF. This chain connects TRBV5-4 to TRBJ2-3, with 8 nucleotides matching TRBD2. This CDR3 has 15 residues. From germline, CDR1 is SGHNT and CDR2 YYREEE (reference sequence). V lost 7 bases to trimming and J lost 2 bases; unmatched junction nucleotides: 9.

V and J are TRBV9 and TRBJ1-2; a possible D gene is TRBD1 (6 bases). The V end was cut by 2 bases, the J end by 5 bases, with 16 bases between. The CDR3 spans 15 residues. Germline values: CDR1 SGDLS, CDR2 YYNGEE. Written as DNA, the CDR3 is TGTGCCAGCAGCGTTGGGGACACTGGACTTTATGGCTACACCTTC. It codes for CASSVGDTGLYGYTF.

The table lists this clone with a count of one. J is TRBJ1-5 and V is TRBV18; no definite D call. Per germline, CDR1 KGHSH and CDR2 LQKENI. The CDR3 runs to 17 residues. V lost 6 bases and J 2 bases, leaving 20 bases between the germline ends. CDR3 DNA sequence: TGTGCCAGCTCGCCCGGCAATCCGGCAAGTGGCAATCAGCCCCAGCATTTT. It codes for CASSPGNPASGNQPQHF.

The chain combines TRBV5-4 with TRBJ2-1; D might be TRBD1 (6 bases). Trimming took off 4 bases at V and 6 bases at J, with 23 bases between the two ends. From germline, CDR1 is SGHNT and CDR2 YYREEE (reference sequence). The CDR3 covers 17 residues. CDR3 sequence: CASSVHPQGRGSNEQFF. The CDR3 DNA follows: TGTGCCAGCAGCGTCCACCCACAGGGCAGGGGCAGCAATGAGCAGTTCTTC.

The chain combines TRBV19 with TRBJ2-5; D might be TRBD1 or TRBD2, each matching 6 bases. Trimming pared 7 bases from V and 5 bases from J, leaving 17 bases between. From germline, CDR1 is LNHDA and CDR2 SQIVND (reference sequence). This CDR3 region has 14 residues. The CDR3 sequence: CASMEGRGRETQYF. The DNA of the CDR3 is TGTGCCAGTATGGAGGGCAGGGGACGGGAGACCCAGTACTTC.

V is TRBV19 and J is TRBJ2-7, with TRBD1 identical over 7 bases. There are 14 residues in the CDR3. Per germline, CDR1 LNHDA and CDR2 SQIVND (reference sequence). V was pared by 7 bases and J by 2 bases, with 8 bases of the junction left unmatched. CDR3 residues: CASTRTGLTYEQYF. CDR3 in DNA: TGTGCCAGTACTCGGACAGGTTTAACCTACGAGCAGTACTTC.

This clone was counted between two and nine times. The CDR3 spells CASSTIQGARYEQYF. In DNA form, the CDR3 reads TGTGCCAGTAGTACCATACAGGGAGCCCGCTACGAGCAGTACTTC. The V call is TRBV19, the J call TRBJ2-7, with D maybe TRBD1 (6 bases). The germline V and J ends were trimmed by 4 bases and 3 bases, with 16 bases remaining between them. The CDR3 contains 15 residues. CDR1 is LNHDA, CDR2 SQIVND, per germline (reference sequence).

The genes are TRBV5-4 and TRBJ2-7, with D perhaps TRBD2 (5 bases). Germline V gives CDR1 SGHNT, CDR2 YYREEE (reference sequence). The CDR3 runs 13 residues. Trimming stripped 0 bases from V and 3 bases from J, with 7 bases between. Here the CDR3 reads CASSLGLFYEQYF. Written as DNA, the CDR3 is TGTGCCAGCAGCTTGGGACTATTCTACGAGCAGTACTTC.

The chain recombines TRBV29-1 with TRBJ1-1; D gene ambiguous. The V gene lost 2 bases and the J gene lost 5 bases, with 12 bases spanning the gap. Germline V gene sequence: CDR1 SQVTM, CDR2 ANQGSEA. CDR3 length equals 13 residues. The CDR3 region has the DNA TGCAGCGTTGAACCCCGCCTGACTACTGAAGCTTTCTTT. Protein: CSVEPRLTTEAFF.

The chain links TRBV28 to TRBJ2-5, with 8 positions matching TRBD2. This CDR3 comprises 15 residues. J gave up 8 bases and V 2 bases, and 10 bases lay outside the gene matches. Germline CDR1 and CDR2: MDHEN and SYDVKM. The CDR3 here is CASSLILAGQSTQYF. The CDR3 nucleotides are TGTGCCAGCAGTTTAATCCTAGCGGGCCAGTCCACCCAGTACTTC.

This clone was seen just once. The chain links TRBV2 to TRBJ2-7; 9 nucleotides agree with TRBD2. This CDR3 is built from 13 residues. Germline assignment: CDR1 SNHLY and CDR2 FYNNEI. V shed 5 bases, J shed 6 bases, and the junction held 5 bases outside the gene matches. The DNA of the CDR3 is TGTGCCAGCAGTCTCGGACTAGCGAGCGAGCAGTACTTC. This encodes CASSLGLASEQYF.